This T cell receptor beta chain was sequenced for a study of response to subunit inactivated influenza vaccine. TCRdb re-called the RT-PCR reads with MiXCR, one entry per CDR3 protein. Of about 540,000 distinct CDR3 sequences listed, 20% to 25% are singletons. Germline values: CDR1 MNHNS, CDR2 SASEGT. This CDR3 contains 15 residues. Trimming shortened V by 6 bases and J by 4 bases, and 18 bases separated the two germline ends. There are a few counts of this clonotype. This same sample was also taken into another study, of T cells expressing NK-cell markers. That paper states: With UMIs, 5'RACE template switching was used to make TCR beta cDNA. Serological testing identified seven of the eight sequenced donors as HCMV-seropositive and one as seronegative. Alpha-beta TCR T cells were the sole sorting target in several experiments, owing to an anti-gamma-delta TCR antibody. In a group of 5 or 6 donors, dominant NKG2C+ clonotypes represented roughly 1.0-7.0% of CD8+ T cells.

Material: CD4+ T cells sorted from PBMCs, obtained 11 to 12 days after vaccination. This chain joins TRBV6-1 and TRBJ2-5; possibly TRBD2 for D (6 bases). The receptor comes from a man between 50 and 59 years old who received an inactivated influenza vaccine. For the CDR3, the DNA is TGTGCCAGCAGCCTACGTCCGGGGACTGGAGAGACCCAGTACTTC. Translating gives CASSLRPGTGETQYF.